The 16 T cell receptor beta chains below were found in one sample sequenced in a study of blood T cell repertoires in COVID-19. Repertoires were generated with immunoSEQ multiplex PCR, while TCRdb's copy carries only in-frame clones and drops some. The table has under 200,000 clones, about 80% seen once; the top ten hold 6.9%. Sequences were obtained from peripheral blood. The source of these receptors is a man aged 60 to 69 with acute or convalescent COVID-19.

The V and J genes are TRBV27 and TRBJ1-1, with 10 bases matching TRBD1. CDR1 and CDR2 (germline): MNHEY, SMNVEV (reference sequence). The CDR3 consists of 14 residues. V trimming: 5 bases; J trimming: 11 bases; junction bases outside the gene matches: 11. The CDR3 DNA is TGTGCCAGCAGTACCTACCGGGACAGGGGTCGGGCTTTCTTT. Protein product: CASSTYRDRGRAFF.

The CDR3 here is CATSDAGSNQPQHF. The CDR3 DNA reads as TGTGCCACCAGTGATGCGGGGTCCAATCAGCCCCAGCATTTT. The rearrangement joins TRBV24-1 to TRBJ1-5; D call uncertain. CDR1 and CDR2 (germline): KGHDR, SFDVKD. The CDR3 extends over 14 amino acids. Between the trimmed V and J ends, which lost 3 bases and 3 bases, there was a span of 8 bases.

This clone occurred once. CDR3 amino acids: CATKGLASTGELFF. CDR3 in DNA: TGTGCCACCAAGGGACTAGCAAGCACCGGGGAGCTGTTTTTT. The chain combines TRBV19 with TRBJ2-2; 9 positions match TRBD2. The CDR3 length is 14 residues. CDR1 LNHDA and CDR2 SQIVND come from the germline V gene (reference sequence). V was pared by 10 bases and J by 4 bases, with 7 bases of the junction left unmatched.

The sample holds one count of this clone. This chain joins TRBV4-1 and TRBJ1-2, with TRBD1 identical over 12 bases. The J segment lost 4 bases and the V segment lost 2 bases, leaving 5 bases of the junction unmatched. The germline gives CDR1 MGHRA, CDR2 YSYEKL. The CDR3 consists of 16 residues. The CDR3 region has the DNA TGCGCCAGCAGCCAACCGGGACAGGGGGCTTTCTATGGCTACACCTTC. Its protein is CASSQPGQGAFYGYTF.

The V call is TRBV15, the J call TRBJ1-5, with 8 bases matching TRBD1. Looked up from germline, CDR1 is LNHNV and CDR2 is YYDKDF (reference sequence). The CDR3 has 15 amino acids. Losses at the gene ends were 0 bases for V and 6 bases for J; bases not matched to a gene: 4. The CDR3 sequence: CATSRDRQGTQPQHF. CDR3 nucleotides: TGTGCCACCAGCAGAGACCGACAGGGGACTCAGCCCCAGCATTTT.

The V gene is TRBV6-5, the J gene TRBJ1-2; 7 nucleotides line up with TRBD1. Trimming took 5 bases from V and 5 from J; bases not matched to a gene: 2. CDR3 length equals 12 residues. CDR1 is MNHEY, CDR2 SVGAGI, per germline. In DNA form, the CDR3 reads TGTGCCAGCAGTCAACAGGGGTATGGCTACACCTTC. Protein product: CASSQQGYGYTF.

The chain joins TRBV6-6 to TRBJ1-6; D gene ambiguous. CDR1 and CDR2 (germline): MNHNY, SVGAGI (reference sequence). This CDR3 has 14 residues. V lost 2 bases and J 5 bases, leaving 7 bases between the germline ends. The CDR3 sequence is CASSYPQDNSPLHF. CDR3 sequence (DNA): TGTGCCAGCAGTTACCCCCAGGATAATTCACCCCTCCACTTT.

The V call is TRBV19, the J call TRBJ1-6; D may be TRBD1 (6 bases). Between the trimmed V and J ends, which lost 5 bases and 5 bases, there was a span of 10 bases. The CDR3 runs 14 residues. CDR1 and CDR2 from the germline V gene are LNHDA and SQIVND (reference sequence). For the CDR3, the DNA is TGTGCCAGTAGTGCAGGGGCAAATAATTCACCCCTCCACTTT. It translates to CASSAGANNSPLHF.

The chain employs TRBV25-1 and TRBJ2-1; 8 bases are shared with TRBD1. Germline V gene data show CDR1 as MGHDK and CDR2 as SYGVNS. The CDR3 runs to 16 residues. V trimming: 3 bases; J trimming: 3 bases; junction bases outside the gene matches: 7. Here the CDR3 reads CASSELAGGFYNEQFF. The CDR3 DNA sequence: TGTGCCAGCAGTGAGTTGGCAGGGGGCTTCTACAATGAGCAGTTCTTC.

A single count supports this clone. V gene TRBV7-9 combines with J gene TRBJ2-7, with TRBD2 matching 7 bases. V was pared by 4 bases and J by 2 bases, with 8 bases of the junction left unmatched. This CDR3 contains 15 residues. Germline V gene lookup returns CDR1 SEHNR and CDR2 FQNEAQ (reference sequence). The CDR3 loop reads CASSSRTSNPYEQYF. Here the CDR3 DNA reads TGTGCCAGCAGCTCACGGACTAGTAACCCCTACGAGCAGTACTTC.

About this clone: Other nucleotide sequences in the sample specify the same CDR3. The chain couples TRBV19 to TRBJ2-3; TRBD2 might be the D (5 bases). CDR3 length equals 14 residues. V lost 0 bases and J lost 3, with 7 bases in between. Per the germline V gene, CDR1 is LNHDA and CDR2 is SQIVND (reference sequence). CDR3 nucleotide sequence: TGTGCCAGTAGTATAGATCGAGGGACAGATACGCAGTATTTT. Translated: CASSIDRGTDTQYF.

V and J are TRBV19 and TRBJ2-1; 10 bases map to TRBD2. The CDR3 has 17 amino acids. The germline V gene encodes CDR1 LNHDA and CDR2 SQIVND (reference sequence). After removal of 4 bases from V and 0 bases from J, the junction contained 6 bases not matched to a gene. CDR3 amino acids: CASSKLAGWGSYNEQFF. The DNA for the CDR3 is TGTGCCAGTAGTAAACTAGCGGGGTGGGGCTCCTACAATGAGCAGTTCTTC.

V and J are TRBV10-3 and TRBJ2-7; D possibly corresponds to TRBD1 (6 bases). The V end lost 4 bases, the J end lost 2 bases, and 12 bases lay between the germline ends. CDR3 length equals 14 residues. Germline values: CDR1 ENHRY, CDR2 SYGVKD. CDR3 region: CAISGLQGTYEQYF. In DNA, the CDR3 is TGTGCCATCAGTGGATTACAGGGCACCTACGAGCAGTACTTC.

V is TRBV5-1 and J is TRBJ2-5; perhaps TRBD1 as D (6 bases). Germline V lookup: CDR1 SGHRS, CDR2 YFSETQ. The CDR3 sequence is 17 residues long. Between the trimmed V and J ends, which lost 3 bases and 3 bases, there was a span of 21 bases. DNA of the CDR3: TGCGCCAGCAGCTGGACCGCGCCAGGGGCCAAAAAAGAGACCCAGTACTTC. Translation gives CASSWTAPGAKKETQYF. Complete variable domain (other parts from reference TRBV5-1 and TRBJ2-5): KAGVTQTPRYLIKTRGQQVTLSCSPISGHRSVSWYQQTPGQGLQFLFEYFSETQRNKGNFPGRFSGRQFSNSRSEMNVSTLELGDSALYLCASSWTAPGAKKETQYFGPGTRLLVL.

This chain links TRBV13 with TRBJ1-1; D is undetermined. The V end lost 6 bases, the J end lost 1 base, and 6 bases lay between the germline ends. This CDR3 is 12 amino acids long. Germline V gene sequence: CDR1 PRHDT, CDR2 FYEKMQ (reference sequence). Here the CDR3 DNA reads TGTGCCAGCAGTCCGGGGAACACTGAAGCTTTCTTT. This sequence encodes CASSPGNTEAFF.

V gene TRBV7-3 combines with J gene TRBJ2-7, with D possibly being TRBD1 (5 bases). The CDR3 is 13 residues long. V was trimmed by 0 bases and J by 6 bases, leaving 9 bases between them. CDR1 is SGHTA and CDR2 is FQGTGA in the germline V gene. The chain's CDR3 is CASSLTQRGEQYF. Here the CDR3 DNA reads TGTGCCAGCAGCTTAACCCAAAGGGGCGAGCAGTACTTC.